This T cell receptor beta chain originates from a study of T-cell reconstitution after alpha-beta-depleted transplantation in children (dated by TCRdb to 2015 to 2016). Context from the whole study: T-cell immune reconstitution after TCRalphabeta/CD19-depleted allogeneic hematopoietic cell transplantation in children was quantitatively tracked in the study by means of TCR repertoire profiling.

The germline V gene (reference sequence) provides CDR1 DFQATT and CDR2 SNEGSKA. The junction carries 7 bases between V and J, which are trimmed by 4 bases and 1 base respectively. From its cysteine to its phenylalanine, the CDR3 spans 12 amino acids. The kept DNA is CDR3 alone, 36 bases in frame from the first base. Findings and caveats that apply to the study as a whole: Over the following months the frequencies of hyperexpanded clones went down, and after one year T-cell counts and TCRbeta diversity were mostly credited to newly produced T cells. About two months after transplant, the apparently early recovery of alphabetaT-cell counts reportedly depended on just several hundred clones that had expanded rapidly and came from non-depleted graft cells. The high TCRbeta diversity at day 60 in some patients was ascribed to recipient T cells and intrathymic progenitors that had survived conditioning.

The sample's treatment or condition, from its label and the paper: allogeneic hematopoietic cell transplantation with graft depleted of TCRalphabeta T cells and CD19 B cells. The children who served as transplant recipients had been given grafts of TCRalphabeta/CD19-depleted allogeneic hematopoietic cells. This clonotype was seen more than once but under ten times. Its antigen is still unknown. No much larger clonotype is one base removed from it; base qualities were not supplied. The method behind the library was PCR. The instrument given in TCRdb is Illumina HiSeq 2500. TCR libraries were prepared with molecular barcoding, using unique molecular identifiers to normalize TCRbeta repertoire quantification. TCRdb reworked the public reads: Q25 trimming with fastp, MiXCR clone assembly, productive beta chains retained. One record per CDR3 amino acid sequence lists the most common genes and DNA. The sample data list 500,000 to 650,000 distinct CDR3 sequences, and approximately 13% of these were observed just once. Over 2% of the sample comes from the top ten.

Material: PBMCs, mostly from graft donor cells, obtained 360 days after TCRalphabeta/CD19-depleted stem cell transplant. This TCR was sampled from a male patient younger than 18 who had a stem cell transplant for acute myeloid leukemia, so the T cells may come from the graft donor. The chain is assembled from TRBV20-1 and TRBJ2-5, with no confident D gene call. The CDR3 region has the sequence CSATGSQETQYF. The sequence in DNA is TGCAGTGCTACCGGTAGCCAAGAGACCCAGTACTTC.